This T cell receptor beta chain was sequenced during a study of blood T cells in healthy people across ages. This CDR3 has 16 residues. Then a second PCR, running about 6 to 12 cycles, was carried out with a sample-barcoded 5' primer and a J-beta primer mix. TCRdb ran MiXCR on the 5' RACE reads and lists one entry per CDR3 protein. The table has some 1.8 million distinct CDR3 sequences, around 42% seen once. Input material: blood. This chain connects TRBV21-1 to TRBJ1-5; the DNA was not compared with TRBD1, the D call given in the table. TRBV21-1 is tagged as a pseudogene. This TCR was sampled from a human donor in good health. The CDR3 coding sequence is TGTGCCAGCAGCTACCGGGACACCAAAAGTCTGCAGCCCCAGCATTTT. Its translation is CASSYRDTKSLQPQHF.